This TCR beta chain comes out of a study of shared clonotypes between healthy human individuals. Clones were sequenced by immunoSEQ multiplex PCR, and TCRdb holds only the in-frame ones, with some missing. The table records around 2.5 million clones, 93% of them present only once. CDR3 length: 16 residues. Trimming cost V 3 bases and J 7 bases, with 18 bases left between them. The germline gives CDR1 LNHDA, CDR2 SQIVND (reference sequence). J is TRBJ2-2 and V is TRBV19; tentatively, D is TRBD1 or TRBD2 (7 bases each). The receptor was derived from a man younger than 35 in good health. Some clones in this sample may be carry-over from other donors' samples. Input material: naive CD4+ T cells from PBMCs. Subset described: CD45RA+ positively selected. The CDR3 DNA reads as TGTGCCAGTAGTATCTGGGCGACAGGGAGGGACGGGGAGCTGTTTTTT. Translation: CASSIWATGRDGELFF.